Below are 23 T cell receptor beta chains sequenced from a single sample in a study of regulatory T cells in long-lasting Graves disease. According to the study, TCR beta libraries were built with iRepertoire HTBI primers and CDR3-region Arm-PCR. TCRdb fed the multiplex PCR reads into MiXCR, producing one record per CDR3 protein. The table lists a few hundred thousand distinct CDR3 sequences, 16% of them singletons. Time point described: newly diagnosed GD, antithyroid drugs for less than 3 months. Construction of the TCR library relied on RNA isolated from PBMCs. These sequences were also reported in another study, on T cells in Graves' hyperthyroidism and ophthalmopathy.

The source material was peripheral blood mononuclear cells (PBMCs), sampled at new diagnosis, from a patient treated with antithyroid drugs. These receptors were obtained from a woman between 18 and 29 years old with Graves disease.

The gene calls are TRBV12-3 or TRBV12-4 and TRBJ2-7; 7 bases line up with TRBD2. The CDR3 is made up of 16 amino acids. With 6 bases clipped from V and 0 bases from J, the junction kept 11 bases outside the gene matches. CDR3 in amino acids: CASSTFWGGDSYEQYF. The CDR3 DNA reads TGTGCCAGCAGCACCTTTTGGGGAGGGGACTCCTACGAGCAGTACTTC.

This clonotype was observed at least ten times. The chain is built from TRBV20-1 and TRBJ1-2; 7 bases map to TRBD1. Per the germline V gene, CDR1 is DFQATT and CDR2 is SNEGSKA (reference sequence). The CDR3 length is 13 residues. V shed 1 base, J shed 6 bases, and the junction held 5 bases outside the gene matches. As DNA, the CDR3 is TGCAGTGCTAGAGTGCAGGGGGAGAATGGCTACACCTTC. Its protein is CSARVQGENGYTF.

This clonotype was seen at least ten times. CDR3 residues: CASRAADRGVNTEAFF. The DNA of the CDR3 is TGTGCCAGCAGGGCCGCCGACAGGGGGGTGAACACTGAAGCTTTCTTT. The chain is built from TRBV2 and TRBJ1-1, with 9 bases fitting TRBD1. The CDR3 has 16 amino acids. V lost 6 bases, J lost 0 bases, and 8 bases stayed unmatched. Germline V gives CDR1 SNHLY, CDR2 FYNNEI.

The J gene is TRBJ2-1, the V gene TRBV18; D is ambiguous. CDR3 length: 14 residues. Trimming removed 0 bases at V and 7 bases at J, with 10 bases between. The germline gives CDR1 KGHSH, CDR2 LQKENI. DNA of the CDR3: TGTGCCAGCTCACCACCTGTAACGGGTAATGAGCAGTTCTTC. This sequence encodes CASSPPVTGNEQFF.

The chain has TRBV6-2 or TRBV6-3 and TRBJ2-5; 12 bases align to TRBD2. The CDR3 contains 14 residues. The germline V gene has CDR1 MNHEY and CDR2 SVGEGT. The junction had 9 bases not matched to a gene; V was cut back by 6 bases and J by 10 bases. CDR3 residues: CASRPLAGGPIQYF. The CDR3, as DNA: TGTGCCAGCAGGCCCCTAGCGGGAGGGCCGATCCAGTACTTC.

This chain uses TRBV7-2 with TRBJ2-5; 7 nucleotides match TRBD2. The CDR3 is 15 amino acids. V lost 9 bases to trimming and J lost 5 bases; unmatched junction nucleotides: 15. Germline CDR1 SGHTA, CDR2 FQGNSA. The CDR3 is CASTLVGGRGETQYF. CDR3 nucleotides: TGTGCCAGTACTTTAGTGGGGGGGAGAGGGGAGACCCAGTACTTC.

This clonotype appeared many times. The chain couples TRBV6-5 to TRBJ2-2, with a weak D call TRBD2 (5 bases). Trimming shortened V by 2 bases and J by 6 bases, and 7 bases separated the two germline ends. The CDR3 has 13 residues. Germline CDR1 reads MNHEY; CDR2 reads SVGAGI. The CDR3 nucleotides read TGTGCCAGCAGTTACGAGGGTCCCGGGGAGCTGTTTTTT. It codes for CASSYEGPGELFF.

This chain links TRBV5-1 with TRBJ1-2, with D unresolved. Germline lookup yields CDR1 SGHRS and CDR2 YFSETQ. This CDR3 comprises 14 residues. V lost 2 bases, J lost 6 bases, and 14 bases lay in between. Written as DNA, the CDR3 is TGCGCCAGCAGCTTTGGCAGCTTCTCGGATGGCTACACCTTC. Protein product: CASSFGSFSDGYTF. Full variable domain (missing parts from reference TRBV5-1 and TRBJ1-2): KAGVTQTPRYLIKTRGQQVTLSCSPISGHRSVSWYQQTPGQGLQFLFEYFSETQRNKGNFPGRFSGRQFSNSRSEMNVSTLELGDSALYLCASSFGSFSDGYTFGSGTRLTVV.

The CDR3 here is CASSTKASSYEQYF. As DNA, the CDR3 is TGTGCCAGTAGTACTAAGGCGAGCTCCTACGAGCAGTACTTC. This sequence joins TRBV19 and TRBJ2-7; D not resolved. This CDR3 has 14 amino acids. Trimming stripped 4 bases from V and 0 bases from J, with 10 bases between. Germline V gene sequence: CDR1 LNHDA, CDR2 SQIVND (reference sequence).

The chain combines TRBV20-1 with TRBJ2-1, with TRBD2 matching over 10 bases. CDR1 and CDR2 from the germline V gene are DFQATT and SNEGSKA (reference sequence). Unmatched junction bases numbered 5, after V lost 0 bases and J lost 6 bases. The CDR3 loop spans 15 amino acids. CDR3 nucleotides: TGCAGTGCTAGAGAAATAGCGGGAGGCAGCAATGAGCAGTTCTTC. As protein: CSAREIAGGSNEQFF.

This clonotype was seen repeatedly, ten times or more. The chain uses TRBV20-1 and TRBJ2-1; 8 bases match TRBD2. The length of the CDR3 is 18 residues. CDR1 DFQATT and CDR2 SNEGSKA come from the germline V gene (reference sequence). Trimming cost V 4 bases and J 0 bases; bases outside gene matches: 14. Here the CDR3 DNA reads TGCAGTGCTAAATCAGCGGGGGCACTCTTAAGCTCCTACAATGAGCAGTTCTTC. Encoded protein: CSAKSAGALLSSYNEQFF.

This clonotype came up a few times. The V and J genes are TRBV7-9 and TRBJ1-1; D call uncertain. V lost 5 bases to trimming and J lost 6 bases, with 22 bases between them. From germline, CDR1 is SEHNR and CDR2 FQNEAQ (reference sequence). This CDR3 spans 16 amino acids. The CDR3 sequence: CASSPGPLSPASEAFF. In DNA, the CDR3 is TGTGCCAGCAGCCCCGGCCCGCTGTCCCCCGCTTCTGAAGCTTTCTTT.

The chain employs TRBV5-1 and TRBJ2-7; TRBD2 agrees at 7 bases. The CDR3 sequence is 15 residues long. Trimming at V came to 4 bases and at J to 2 bases, leaving 9 bases not matched to a gene. Germline V gene data show CDR1 as SGHRS and CDR2 as YFSETQ. The CDR3 region has the DNA TGCGCCAGCAGCCTCAGTACGGGACTAACCTACGAGCAGTACTTC. Protein sequence: CASSLSTGLTYEQYF.

This clonotype was recorded a few times. A much larger clonotype is one base distant, so this may be a read error. This chain connects TRBV7-2 to TRBJ1-1, with D maybe TRBD1 (6 bases). This CDR3 region has 13 residues. Trimming removed 5 bases at V and 6 bases at J, with 13 bases between. From germline, CDR1 is SGHTA and CDR2 FQGNSA. Written as DNA, the CDR3 is TGTGCCAGCAGCCAACCAAGGGGGGCTGAAGCTTTCTTT. Amino acids: CASSQPRGAEAFF. The full variable domain, completed using reference TRBV7-2 and TRBJ1-1, is GAGVSQSPSNKVTEKGKDVELRCDPISGHTALYWYRQSLGQGLEFLIYFQGNSAPDKSGLPSDRFSAERTGGSVSTLTIQRTQQEDSAVYLCASSQPRGAEAFFGQGTRLTVV.

This clonotype was seen at least ten times. The chain combines TRBV20-1 with TRBJ2-7; D may be TRBD1 or TRBD2 (6 bases each). The CDR3 covers 13 residues. Germline V lookup: CDR1 DFQATT, CDR2 SNEGSKA (reference sequence). Trimming took off 3 bases at V and 0 bases at J, with 9 bases between the two ends. DNA for the CDR3: TGCAGTGCTAGGGGGGGACACTCCTACGAGCAGTACTTC. Protein: CSARGGHSYEQYF.

This clonotype occurred many times. The genes are TRBV18 and TRBJ1-1; perhaps TRBD1 as D (5 bases). The CDR3 runs to 14 residues. Deletions cut 1 base from V and 5 bases from J, with 11 bases between. The germline gives CDR1 KGHSH, CDR2 LQKENI. CDR3 coding DNA: TGTGCCAGCTCACCACGGGGCCTGGTAACTGAAGCTTTCTTT. Its protein product is CASSPRGLVTEAFF.

The sample holds many counts of this clonotype. V gene TRBV28 combines with J gene TRBJ2-2; TRBD2 agrees at 9 bases. The ends lost 6 bases at V and 0 bases at J; junction bases unmatched: 11. CDR3 length equals 18 residues. Germline CDR1 reads MDHEN; CDR2 reads SYDVKM. The CDR3 sequence is CASSQGTSGLANTGELFF. DNA for the CDR3: TGTGCCAGCAGCCAGGGAACTAGCGGGCTTGCGAACACCGGGGAGCTGTTTTTT.

The table lists this clonotype with many counts. The genes are TRBV12-3 or TRBV12-4 and TRBJ2-7; TRBD1 aligns across 8 bases. This CDR3 is built from 12 residues. V shed 5 bases and J 5 bases; nucleotides not matched to a gene: 2. The CDR3 DNA sequence: TGTGCCAGCAGTGGACAGGGCCACGAGCAGTACTTC. It translates to CASSGQGHEQYF.

The chain is built from TRBV6-2 or TRBV6-3 and TRBJ2-2, with D possibly TRBD1 on 5 matching bases. CDR1 and CDR2 (germline): MNHEY, SVGEGT. The CDR3 runs to 16 residues. With 0 bases removed from V and 4 bases from J, the gap between germline ends came to 12 bases. The CDR3 loop reads CASSYSQGVATGELFF. The CDR3 DNA is TGTGCCAGCAGTTACTCCCAGGGTGTTGCCACCGGGGAGCTGTTTTTT.

This clonotype has a count of ten or more. The gene calls are TRBV28 and TRBJ2-2, with D hard to call. Trimming left V 2 bases short and J 4 bases short, with 5 bases between. From germline, CDR1 is MDHEN and CDR2 SYDVKM. The CDR3 extends over 13 amino acids. The CDR3 coding sequence is TGTGCCAGCAGTTTAAGGCCCACCGGGGAGCTGTTTTTT. Protein product: CASSLRPTGELFF.

This clonotype was counted many times. The chain employs TRBV7-9 and TRBJ2-7; 13 bases are a match to TRBD2. The CDR3 spans 14 residues. V was clipped by 5 bases and J by 8 bases; unmatched bases: 6. Per germline, CDR1 SEHNR and CDR2 FQNEAQ (reference sequence). The CDR3 nucleotides are TGTGCCAGCAGCCGGACTAGCGGGAGTTACAAGCAGTACTTC. Amino acid sequence: CASSRTSGSYKQYF.

This chain joins TRBV5-1 and TRBJ2-1; tentative D call: TRBD1 (6 bases). There are 13 residues in the CDR3. Trimming cost V 0 bases and J 10 bases, with 11 bases left between them. Germline V gene data show CDR1 as SGHRS and CDR2 as YFSETQ. The DNA of the CDR3 is TGCGCCAGCAGCTTGGACAGGGTTGGGGAGCAGTTCTTC. It codes for CASSLDRVGEQFF.

This clonotype was observed many times. This chain connects TRBV6-2 or TRBV6-3 to TRBJ2-3; D perhaps matches TRBD2 (6 bases). Trimming removed 5 bases from V and 0 bases from J, with 18 bases in between. There are 17 residues in the CDR3. Germline lookup yields CDR1 MNHEY and CDR2 SVGEGT. The CDR3 DNA reads as TGTGCCAGCAGTAACCCTAGCGCACAAACTAGCACAGATACGCAGTATTTT. Translating gives CASSNPSAQTSTDTQYF.